These 16 T cell receptor beta chains originate from one sample sequenced in a study of control samples from healthy donors and cancer patients (dated by TCRdb to between 2020 and 2021). Libraries were constructed by the immunoSEQ multiplex PCR assay. As stored in TCRdb, this immuneACCESS dataset retains in-frame rearrangements with V and J assigned. A fraction of the clones does not appear; measured against another copy, unresolved V genes explain less than half of the discrepancy, and the remainder lacks a known reason. In this sample the table shows about 61,000 clones, 90% of which occur a single time. Over 5% of the sample goes to the ten largest clones. Sequencing was done on a sample of PBMCs. The receptors derive from a man aged 60-69 years with colorectal cancer.

The chain recombines TRBV2 with TRBJ2-2; unclear D gene. Between the trimmed V and J ends, which lost 3 bases and 8 bases, there was a span of 13 bases. The CDR3 runs to 14 residues. The germline V gene has CDR1 SNHLY and CDR2 FYNNEI. CDR3 loop: CASSDAWGSGELFF. The CDR3 DNA sequence: TGTGCCAGCAGTGATGCATGGGGTTCGGGGGAGCTGTTTTTT.

The chain combines TRBV2 with TRBJ2-1, with D perhaps given as TRBD1 or TRBD2 (5 bases each). Trimming pared 8 bases from V and 9 bases from J, leaving 17 bases between. Germline assignment: CDR1 SNHLY and CDR2 FYNNEI. The CDR3 totals 13 residues. CDR3 nucleotides: TGTGCCAGCTTGGGACGGGAATTTGGTGAGCAGTTCTTC. Amino acids: CASLGREFGEQFF.

This rearrangement joins TRBV29-1 to TRBJ2-1; 8 nucleotides align to TRBD1. Per the germline V gene, CDR1 is SQVTM and CDR2 is ANQGSEA. V dropped 6 bases and J dropped 7; count of bases not matched to a gene: 8. This CDR3 is built from 13 residues. CDR3: CSVRQGWVNEQFF. CDR3 DNA: TGCAGCGTCCGACAGGGGTGGGTGAATGAGCAGTTCTTC.

V gene TRBV6-6 combines with J gene TRBJ2-5, with D perhaps matching TRBD2 (5 bases). The V end was cut by 4 bases, the J end by 2 bases, with 8 bases between. This CDR3 spans 13 amino acids. Germline V gives CDR1 MNHNY, CDR2 SVGAGI (reference sequence). Here the CDR3 DNA reads TGTGCCAGCAGTTTTACTAGACAAGAGACCCAGTACTTC. This codes for CASSFTRQETQYF.

This chain joins TRBV4-2 and TRBJ1-1; D is possibly TRBD1 (5 bases). Trimming cost V 0 bases and J 3 bases, with 11 bases left between them. CDR3 size: 15 residues. Germline CDR1 is LGHNA and CDR2 is YNFKEQ. The chain's CDR3 is CASSQEQGGDTEAFF. DNA for the CDR3: TGTGCCAGCAGCCAAGAGCAGGGTGGAGACACTGAAGCTTTCTTT.

The chain is built from TRBV7-8 and TRBJ2-7; TRBD1 agrees at 8 bases. The V and J ends lost 2 bases and 7 bases, in that order; junction bases with no gene match: 13. From germline, CDR1 is SGHVS and CDR2 FQNEAQ. The CDR3 has 16 amino acids. CDR3 sequence: CASSLSDRDRDMEQYF. In DNA form, the CDR3 reads TGTGCCAGCAGCTTATCGGACAGGGACAGAGACATGGAGCAGTACTTC.

The chain links TRBV7-8 to TRBJ1-5; D possibly corresponds to TRBD1 (5 bases). This CDR3 spans 16 amino acids. The V and J ends lost 5 bases and 4 bases respectively, with 18 bases between them. Germline CDR1 SGHVS, CDR2 FQNEAQ. DNA for the CDR3: TGTGCCAGCAGCCTAGGGGCAGGCAGAAAAAATCAGCCCCAGCATTTT. This encodes CASSLGAGRKNQPQHF.

As DNA, the CDR3 is TGTGCCAGCAGTTTGGGCCTCAAAGCTTTCTTT. It encodes CASSLGLKAFF. This chain connects TRBV28 to TRBJ1-1; D gene uncertain. This CDR3 is built from 11 residues. The V gene's germline CDR1 is MDHEN and CDR2 SYDVKM. Between the trimmed V and J ends, which lost 3 bases and 9 bases, there was a span of 8 bases. The full variable domain, with the rest looked up from reference TRBV28 and TRBJ1-1, is DVKVTQSSRYLVKRTGEKVFLECVQDMDHENMFWYRQDPGLGLRLIYFSYDVKMKEKGDIPEGYSVSREKKERFSLILESASTNQTSMYLCASSLGLKAFFGQGTRLTVV.

This rearrangement joins TRBV28 to TRBJ1-2; 9 positions match TRBD1. Germline trimming cut 7 bases from V and 6 bases from J; bases unmatched to any gene: 9. Germline assignment: CDR1 MDHEN and CDR2 SYDVKM. This CDR3 has 14 residues. The CDR3 bases are TGTGCCAGCAATGTCGGGGACAGGGCGAATGGCTACACCTTC. Translation: CASNVGDRANGYTF.

The J gene is TRBJ1-3, the V gene TRBV30; 8 bases line up with TRBD1. J gave up 0 bases and V 2 bases, and 6 bases lay outside the gene matches. The CDR3 loop spans 16 amino acids. Germline CDR1 is GTSNPN and CDR2 is SVGIG (reference sequence). CDR3 sequence (DNA): TGTGCCTGGAGTACCGGGACAGGCTCCTCTGGAAACACCATATATTTT. This encodes CAWSTGTGSSGNTIYF. Supplemented by reference TRBV30 and TRBJ1-3, the full variable domain reads SQTIHQWPATLVQPVGSPLSLECTVEGTSNPNLYWYRQAAGRGLQLLFYSVGIGQISSEVPQNLSASRPQDRQFILSSKKLLLSDSGFYLCAWSTGTGSSGNTIYFGEGSWLTVV.

The rearrangement links TRBV6-5 to TRBJ1-6; D is perhaps TRBD1 (5 bases). Germline V gives CDR1 MNHEY, CDR2 SVGAGI. The CDR3 runs 16 residues. The V and J ends lost 1 base and 4 bases respectively, with 11 bases between them. CDR3 protein: CASSYYRQGYNSPLHF. CDR3 in DNA: TGTGCCAGCAGTTACTACCGCCAGGGTTATAATTCACCCCTCCACTTT.

This chain connects TRBV19 to TRBJ1-1, with 9 bases identical to TRBD1. Germline lookup yields CDR1 LNHDA and CDR2 SQIVND (reference sequence). CDR3 length: 13 residues. The V segment lost 5 bases and the J segment 3 bases; nucleotides outside the gene matches: 1. The CDR3 DNA follows: TGTGCCAGTAGTGGACAGGGGCACACTGAAGCTTTCTTT. This codes for CASSGQGHTEAFF.

A few counts support this clone. The rearrangement uses TRBV19 and TRBJ2-2; D ambiguous. There are 13 residues in the CDR3. Trimming pared 6 bases from V and 1 base from J, leaving 6 bases between. Germline V gene sequence: CDR1 LNHDA, CDR2 SQIVND (reference sequence). The CDR3 DNA is TGTGCCAGTAGAGTTGAGAACACCGGGGAGCTGTTTTTT. Its protein product is CASRVENTGELFF.

The chain links TRBV19 to TRBJ2-3; no clear D. V lost 7 bases, J lost 2 bases, and 13 bases lay in between. The CDR3 has 14 residues. CDR1 is LNHDA, CDR2 SQIVND, per germline (reference sequence). The CDR3 reads CASKVGIDTDTQYF. The CDR3 DNA reads TGTGCCAGTAAGGTAGGGATTGACACAGATACGCAGTATTTT.

The V gene is TRBV7-9, the J gene TRBJ1-6; 8 positions match TRBD1. CDR3 length equals 16 residues. CDR1 is SEHNR, CDR2 FQNEAQ, per germline (reference sequence). V dropped 5 bases and J dropped 3; count of bases not matched to a gene: 6. The CDR3 sequence is CASSAGQGFYNSPLHF. The CDR3 region has the DNA TGTGCCAGCAGCGCAGGACAGGGATTCTATAATTCACCCCTCCACTTT. Filled out from reference TRBV7-9 and TRBJ1-6, the complete variable domain reads DTGVSQNPRHKITKRGQNVTFRCDPISEHNRLYWYRQTLGQGPEFLTYFQNEAQLEKSRLLSDRFSAERPKGSFSTLEIQRTEQGDSAMYLCASSAGQGFYNSPLHFGNGTRLTVT.

The gene calls are TRBV4-1 and TRBJ2-1; 7 positions match TRBD2. CDR1 is MGHRA and CDR2 is YSYEKL in the germline V gene. This CDR3 has 15 residues. The V gene end was trimmed by 1 base and the J gene end by 5 bases; junction bases not matched to a gene: 5. The CDR3 DNA follows: TGCGCCAGCAGCCAAGGGGGGGGACTCAACAATGAGCAGTTCTTC. Amino acid sequence: CASSQGGGLNNEQFF.